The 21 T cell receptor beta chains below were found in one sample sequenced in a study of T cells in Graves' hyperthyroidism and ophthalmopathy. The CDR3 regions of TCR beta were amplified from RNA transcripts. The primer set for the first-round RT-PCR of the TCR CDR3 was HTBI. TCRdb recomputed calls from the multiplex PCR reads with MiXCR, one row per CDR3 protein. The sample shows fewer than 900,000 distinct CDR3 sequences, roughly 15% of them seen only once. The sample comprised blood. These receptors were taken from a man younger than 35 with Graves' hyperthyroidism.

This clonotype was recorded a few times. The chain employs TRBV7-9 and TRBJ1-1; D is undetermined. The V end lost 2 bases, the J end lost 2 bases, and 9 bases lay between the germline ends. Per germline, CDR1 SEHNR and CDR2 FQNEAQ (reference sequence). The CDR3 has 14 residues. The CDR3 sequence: CASSLSNTNTEAFF. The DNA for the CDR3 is TGTGCCAGCAGCTTAAGTAACACCAACACTGAAGCTTTCTTT. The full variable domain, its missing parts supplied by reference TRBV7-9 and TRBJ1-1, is DTGVSQNPRHKITKRGQNVTFRCDPISEHNRLYWYRQTLGQGPEFLTYFQNEAQLEKSRLLSDRFSAERPKGSFSTLEIQRTEQGDSAMYLCASSLSNTNTEAFFGQGTRLTVV.

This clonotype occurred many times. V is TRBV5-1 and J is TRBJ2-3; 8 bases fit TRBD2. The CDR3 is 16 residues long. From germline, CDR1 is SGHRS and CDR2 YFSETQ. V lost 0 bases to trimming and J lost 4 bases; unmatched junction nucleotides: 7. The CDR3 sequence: CASSLAVGGAADTQYF. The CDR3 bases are TGCGCCAGCAGCTTGGCCGTCGGGGGGGCCGCAGATACGCAGTATTTT.

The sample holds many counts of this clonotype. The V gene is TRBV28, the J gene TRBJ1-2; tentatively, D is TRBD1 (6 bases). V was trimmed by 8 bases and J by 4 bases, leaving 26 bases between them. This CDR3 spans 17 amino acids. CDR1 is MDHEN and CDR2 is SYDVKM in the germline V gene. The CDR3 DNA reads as TGTGCCAGCGACGTAAGAGGGGGGGGCGAGACTGCCTATGGCTACACCTTC. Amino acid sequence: CASDVRGGGETAYGYTF.

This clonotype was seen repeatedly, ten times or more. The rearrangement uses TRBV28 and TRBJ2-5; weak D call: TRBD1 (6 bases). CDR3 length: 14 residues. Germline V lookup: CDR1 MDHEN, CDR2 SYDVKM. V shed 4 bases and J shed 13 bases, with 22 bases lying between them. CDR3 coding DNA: TGTGCCAGCAGTTCTGGGGATGGGGGCCGTGGGGCGTACTTC. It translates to CASSSGDGGRGAYF.

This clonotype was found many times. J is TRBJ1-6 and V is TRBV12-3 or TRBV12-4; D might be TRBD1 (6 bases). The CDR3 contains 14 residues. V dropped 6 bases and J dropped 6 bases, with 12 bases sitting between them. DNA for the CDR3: TGTGCCAGCAGACACCAGGACAGTAATTCACCCCTCCACTTT. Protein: CASRHQDSNSPLHF.

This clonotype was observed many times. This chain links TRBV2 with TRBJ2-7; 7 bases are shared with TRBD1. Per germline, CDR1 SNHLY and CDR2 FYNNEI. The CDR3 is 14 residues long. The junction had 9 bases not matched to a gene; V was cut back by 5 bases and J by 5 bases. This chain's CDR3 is CASSKDRASDEQYF. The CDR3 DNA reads TGTGCCAGCAGTAAAGACAGGGCAAGTGACGAGCAGTACTTC.

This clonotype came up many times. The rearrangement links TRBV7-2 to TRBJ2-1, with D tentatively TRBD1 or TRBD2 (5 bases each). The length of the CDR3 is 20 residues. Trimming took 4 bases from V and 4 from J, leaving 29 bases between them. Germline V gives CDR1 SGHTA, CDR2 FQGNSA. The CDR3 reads CASSSYWVKGGTSRYNEQFF. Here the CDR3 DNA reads TGTGCCAGCAGCTCTTATTGGGTAAAGGGTGGGACGAGTCGATACAATGAGCAGTTCTTC.

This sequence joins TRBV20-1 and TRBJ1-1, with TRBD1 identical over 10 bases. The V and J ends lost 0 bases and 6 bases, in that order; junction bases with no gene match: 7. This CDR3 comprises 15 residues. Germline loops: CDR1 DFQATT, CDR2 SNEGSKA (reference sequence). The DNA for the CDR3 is TGCAGTGCTAGAGATCAAGGACAGGGGGTCGCTGAAGCTTTCTTT. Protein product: CSARDQGQGVAEAFF.

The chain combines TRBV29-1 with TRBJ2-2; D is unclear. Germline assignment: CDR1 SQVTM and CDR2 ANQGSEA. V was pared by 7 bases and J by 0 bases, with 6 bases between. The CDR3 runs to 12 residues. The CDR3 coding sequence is TGCAGCGGGACGGCGAACACCGGGGAGCTGTTTTTT. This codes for CSGTANTGELFF.

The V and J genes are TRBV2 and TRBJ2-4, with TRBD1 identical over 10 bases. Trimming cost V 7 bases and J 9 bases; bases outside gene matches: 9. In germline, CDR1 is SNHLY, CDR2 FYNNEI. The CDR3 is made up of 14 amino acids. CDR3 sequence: CASTTGTGEGIQYF. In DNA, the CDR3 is TGTGCCAGCACTACCGGGACAGGGGAGGGCATTCAGTACTTC.

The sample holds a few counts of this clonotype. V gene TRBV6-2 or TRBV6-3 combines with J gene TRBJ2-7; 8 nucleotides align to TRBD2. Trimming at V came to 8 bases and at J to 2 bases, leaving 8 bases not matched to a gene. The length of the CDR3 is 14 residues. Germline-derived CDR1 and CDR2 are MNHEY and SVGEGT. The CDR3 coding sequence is TGTGCCAGCCAACAGCGGGGGCGACCCTACGAGCAGTACTTC. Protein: CASQQRGRPYEQYF.

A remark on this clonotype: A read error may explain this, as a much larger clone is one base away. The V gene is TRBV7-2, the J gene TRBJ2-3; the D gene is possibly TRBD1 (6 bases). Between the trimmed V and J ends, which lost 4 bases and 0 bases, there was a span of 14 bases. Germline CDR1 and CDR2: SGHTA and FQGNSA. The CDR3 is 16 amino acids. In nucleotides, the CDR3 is TGTGCCAGCAGCTACTCAGGGGACGCGAGCACAGATACGCAGTATTTT. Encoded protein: CASSYSGDASTDTQYF.

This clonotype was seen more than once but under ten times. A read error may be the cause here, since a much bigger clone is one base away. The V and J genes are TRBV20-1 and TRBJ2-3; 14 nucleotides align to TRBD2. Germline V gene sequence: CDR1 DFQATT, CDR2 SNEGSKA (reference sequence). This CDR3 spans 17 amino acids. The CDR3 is CGASNLGLAGGPDTQYF. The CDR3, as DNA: TGCGGTGCTTCCAACCTCGGACTAGCGGGGGGACCAGATACGCAGTATTTT.

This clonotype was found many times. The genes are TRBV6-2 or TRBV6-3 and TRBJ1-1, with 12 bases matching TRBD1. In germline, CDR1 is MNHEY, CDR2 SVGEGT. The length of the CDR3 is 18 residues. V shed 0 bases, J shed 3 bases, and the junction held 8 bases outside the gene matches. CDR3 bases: TGTGCCAGCAGTTACTCGAGGGACAGGGGGCAAGGGCACACTGAAGCTTTCTTT. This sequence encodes CASSYSRDRGQGHTEAFF.

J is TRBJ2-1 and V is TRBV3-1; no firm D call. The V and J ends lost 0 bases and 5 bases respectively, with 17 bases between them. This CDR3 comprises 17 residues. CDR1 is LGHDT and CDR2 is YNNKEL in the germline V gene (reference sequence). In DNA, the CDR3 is TGTGCCAGCAGCCAAGATTATTCGAGTCGGGTGAACAATGAGCAGTTCTTC. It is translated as CASSQDYSSRVNNEQFF.

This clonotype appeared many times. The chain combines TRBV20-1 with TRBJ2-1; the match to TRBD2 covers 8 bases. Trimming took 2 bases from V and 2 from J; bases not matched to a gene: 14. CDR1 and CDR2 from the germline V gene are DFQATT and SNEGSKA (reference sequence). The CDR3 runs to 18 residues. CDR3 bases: TGCAGTGCTAGATACGGTCTCGGACGGGAGGGCCCCTACAATGAGCAGTTCTTC. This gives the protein CSARYGLGREGPYNEQFF.

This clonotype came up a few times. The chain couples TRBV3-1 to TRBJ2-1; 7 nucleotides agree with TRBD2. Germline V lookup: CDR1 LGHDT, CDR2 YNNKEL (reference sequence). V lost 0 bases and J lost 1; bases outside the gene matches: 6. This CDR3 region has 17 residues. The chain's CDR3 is CASSQDGLAVSYNEQFF. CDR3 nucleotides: TGTGCCAGCAGCCAAGATGGGCTAGCGGTGTCCTACAATGAGCAGTTCTTC.

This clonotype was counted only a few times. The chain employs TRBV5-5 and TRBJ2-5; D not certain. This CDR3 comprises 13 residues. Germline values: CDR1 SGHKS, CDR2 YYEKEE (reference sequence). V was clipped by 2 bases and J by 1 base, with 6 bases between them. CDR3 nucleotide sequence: TGTGCCAGCAGCTTTCCCAGCCAAGAGACCCAGTACTTC. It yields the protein CASSFPSQETQYF.

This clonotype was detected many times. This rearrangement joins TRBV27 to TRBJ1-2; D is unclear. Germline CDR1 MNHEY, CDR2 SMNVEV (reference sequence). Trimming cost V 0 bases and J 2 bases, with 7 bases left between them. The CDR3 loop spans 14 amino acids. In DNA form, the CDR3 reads TGTGCCAGCAGTTTATCTGTGGGGAACTATGGCTACACCTTC. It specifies CASSLSVGNYGYTF.

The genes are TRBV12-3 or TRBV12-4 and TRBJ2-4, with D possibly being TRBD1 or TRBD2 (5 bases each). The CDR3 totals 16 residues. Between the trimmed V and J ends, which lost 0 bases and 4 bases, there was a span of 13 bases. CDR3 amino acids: CASSLAGEFVKNIQYF. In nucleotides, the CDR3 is TGTGCCAGCAGTTTAGCAGGGGAGTTCGTTAAAAACATTCAGTACTTC.

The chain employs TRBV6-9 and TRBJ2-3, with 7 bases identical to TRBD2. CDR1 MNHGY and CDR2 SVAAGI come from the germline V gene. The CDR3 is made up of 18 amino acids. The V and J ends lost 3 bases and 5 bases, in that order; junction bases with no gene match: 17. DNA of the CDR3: TGTGCCAGCAGTTACTCGAAGCGGCTGGGGGGGGGGGGAGATACGCAGTATTTT. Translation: CASSYSKRLGGGGDTQYF.